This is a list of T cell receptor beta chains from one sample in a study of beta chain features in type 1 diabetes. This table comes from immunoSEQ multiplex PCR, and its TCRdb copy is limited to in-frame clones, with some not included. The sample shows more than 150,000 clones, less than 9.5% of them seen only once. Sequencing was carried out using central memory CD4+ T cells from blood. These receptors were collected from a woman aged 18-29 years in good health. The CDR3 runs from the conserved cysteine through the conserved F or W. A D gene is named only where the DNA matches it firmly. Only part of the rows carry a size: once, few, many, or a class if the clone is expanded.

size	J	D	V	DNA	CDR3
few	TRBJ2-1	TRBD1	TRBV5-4	TGTGCCAGCAGTATCCGGGACAGGGGCTACAATGAGCAGTTCTTC	CASSIRDRGYNEQFF
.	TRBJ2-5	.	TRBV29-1	TGCAGCGTTGAATTACAGGCCCCTTCGGAGACCCAGTACTTC	CSVELQAPSETQYF
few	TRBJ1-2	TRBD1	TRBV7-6	TGTGCCAGCAGCTTAGGGGCAGGGGGCAGCTATGGCTACACCTTC	CASSLGAGGSYGYTF
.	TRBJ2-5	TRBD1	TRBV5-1	TGCGCCAGCAGCTTGGGTCCAGGGGGCGCGGAGACCCAGTACTTC	CASSLGPGGAETQYF
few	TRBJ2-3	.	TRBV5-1	TGCGCCAGCAGCTTGGGCGGGAAAAGCACAGATACGCAGTATTTT	CASSLGGKSTDTQYF
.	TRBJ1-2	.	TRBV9	TGTGCCAGCAGCTCCGACAGTGAAGTGGATGGCTACACCTTC	CASSSDSEVDGYTF
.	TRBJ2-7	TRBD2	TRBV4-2	TGTGCCAGCAGCGGGGGGACTAGCGGGACCTACGAGCAGTACTTC	CASSGGTSGTYEQYF
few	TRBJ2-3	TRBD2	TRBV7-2	TGTGCCAGCAGCCCACGGGGGGGAAGGACAGATACGCAGTATTTT	CASSPRGGRTDTQYF
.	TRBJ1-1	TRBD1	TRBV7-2	TGTGCCAGCAGCCCGCGGACAGGGTGGGCTGAAGCTTTCTTT	CASSPRTGWAEAFF
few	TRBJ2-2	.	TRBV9	TGTGCCAGCAGCCCCCGCGAGAGGGTTTCTGGGGAGCTGTTTTTT	CASSPRERVSGELFF
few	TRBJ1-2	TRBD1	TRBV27	TGTGCCAGCAGAGGCACAGGGGGGGGCTACACCTTC	CASRGTGGGYTF
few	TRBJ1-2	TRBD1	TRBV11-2	TGTGCCAGCAGCCAAGCCTCGACAGGGGGCTATGGCTACACCTTC	CASSQASTGGYGYTF
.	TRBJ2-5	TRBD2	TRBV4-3	TGCGCCAGCAGCCAAGTGGGACTAGAACAAGAGACCCAGTACTTC	CASSQVGLEQETQYF
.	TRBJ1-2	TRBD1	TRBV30	TGTGCCTGGAGTGTAGGGACAGGCAACTATGGCTACACCTTC	CAWSVGTGNYGYTF
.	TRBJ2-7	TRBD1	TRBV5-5	TGTGCCAGCAGCTTAATGGGACAGGGGGCCTACGAGCAGTACTTC	CASSLMGQGAYEQYF
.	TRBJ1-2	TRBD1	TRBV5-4	TGTGCCAGCAGCCCCGGGACAGGGCTCGGCGGCTACACCTTC	CASSPGTGLGGYTF
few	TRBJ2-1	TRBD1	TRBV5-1	TGCGCCAGCAGCCCTGGGACAGGGGAACATGAGCAGTTCTTC	CASSPGTGEHEQFF
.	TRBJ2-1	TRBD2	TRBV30	TGTGCCTGGACCGGGACTAGCGCGTACAATGAGCAGTTCTTC	CAWTGTSAYNEQFF
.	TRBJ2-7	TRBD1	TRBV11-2	TGTGCCAGCAGCGCCCGGGACAGGGGGGCCTACGAGCAGTACTTC	CASSARDRGAYEQYF
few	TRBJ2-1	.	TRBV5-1	TGCGCCAGCAGCCCAGGACTGAGCTCCTACAATGAGCAGTTCTTC	CASSPGLSSYNEQFF
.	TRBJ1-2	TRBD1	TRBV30	TGTGCCTGGAGGACAGGGAACTATGGCTACACCTTC	CAWRTGNYGYTF
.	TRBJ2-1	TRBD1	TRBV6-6	TGTGCCAGCAGCTACAAGACAGGGTCCAATGAGCAGTTCTTC	CASSYKTGSNEQFF
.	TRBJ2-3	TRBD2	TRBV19	TGTGCCAGTAGTTCTCGGATAGCGGGGAACACAGATACGCAGTATTTT	CASSSRIAGNTDTQYF
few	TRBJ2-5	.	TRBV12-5	TGTGCTAGTGGTTTAGACAGGCAAGAGACCCAGTACTTC	CASGLDRQETQYF
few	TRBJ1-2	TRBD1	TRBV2	TGTGCCAGCAGTGGTATGACAGGGGGCTATGGCTACACCTTC	CASSGMTGGYGYTF